Listed here are 27 T cell receptor beta chains from one sample, sequenced in a study of shared clonotypes between healthy human individuals. CD45RO-negative cells were positively selected for CCR7, leaving out terminally differentiated effector memory CD45RA+ cells. The repertoire was sequenced with immunoSEQ multiplex PCR; TCRdb's copy has only in-frame clones and lacks some. Of about 590,000 clones in the sample, 95% to 96% are singletons; the top ten hold about 0.11%. The sequencing input was naive CD8+ T cells sorted from blood. These receptors were obtained from a woman aged 25 to 45 in good health.

The chain has TRBV19 and TRBJ2-5; 8 nucleotides agree with TRBD2. This CDR3 spans 14 amino acids. Looked up from germline, CDR1 is LNHDA and CDR2 is SQIVND (reference sequence). V shed 3 bases and J 5 bases; nucleotides not matched to a gene: 5. The CDR3 loop is CASSMLAGVETQYF. In nucleotides, the CDR3 is TGTGCCAGTAGTATGCTAGCGGGCGTGGAGACCCAGTACTTC.

This chain connects TRBV6-1 to TRBJ1-3, with 9 nucleotides matching TRBD1. J lost 3 bases, V lost 0 bases, and 6 bases had no gene match. Germline CDR1 MNHNS, CDR2 SASEGT. The CDR3 runs 17 residues. This CDR3 reads CASSEALADRGGNTIYF. The CDR3 nucleotides are TGTGCCAGCAGTGAAGCGCTTGCGGACAGGGGTGGAAACACCATATATTTT.

The chain combines TRBV27 with TRBJ1-6, with 9 bases identical to TRBD1. V gave up 5 bases and J gave up 13 bases; unmatched junction bases: 6. Germline assignment: CDR1 MNHEY and CDR2 SMNVEV (reference sequence). The CDR3 runs 13 residues. The CDR3 protein is CASSPGTGFPLHF. CDR3 sequence (DNA): TGTGCCAGCAGTCCCGGGACAGGGTTTCCCCTCCACTTT.

This clone showed up just once. The sample holds other DNA sequences that translate to the same CDR3. The V call is TRBV27, the J call TRBJ2-5; the match to TRBD2 covers 10 bases. The J call may be in error: the DNA end matches TRBJ2-7 better. The CDR3 has 14 residues. Germline CDR1 is MNHEY and CDR2 is SMNVEV (reference sequence). CDR3: CASSLAGASYEQYF. CDR3 nucleotides: TGTGCCAGCAGTCTAGCGGGAGCCTCCTACGAGCAGTACTTC.

The rearrangement links TRBV6-6 to TRBJ2-7, with 11 bases identical to TRBD1. With V trimmed by 5 bases and J by 6 bases, 3 bases remained unmatched. The CDR3 consists of 13 residues. From germline, CDR1 is MNHNY and CDR2 SVGAGI (reference sequence). CDR3 DNA: TGTGCCAGCAGTCCCGGGACAGGGGGCGAGCAGTACTTC. This sequence encodes CASSPGTGGEQYF.

The rearrangement links TRBV5-1 to TRBJ2-7; D is possibly TRBD1 (6 bases). There are 14 residues in the CDR3. V lost 8 bases and J 1 base, leaving 16 bases between the germline ends. Germline V gene lookup returns CDR1 SGHRS and CDR2 YFSETQ. In nucleotides, the CDR3 is TGCGCCAGTACTTGGACAGATGGGTCCTACGAGCAGTACTTC. This translates into CASTWTDGSYEQYF.

This chain uses TRBV23-1 with TRBJ2-1; possible D gene TRBD2, 5 bases. TRBV23-1 is labeled an ORF, and its function is uncertain. Trimming pared 0 bases from V and 10 bases from J, leaving 16 bases between. The CDR3 runs to 15 residues. The CDR3 DNA sequence: TGCGCCAGCAGTCAATCCCGGGTCCGGAGGAAGGAGCAGTTCTTC. Translating it yields CASSQSRVRRKEQFF.

CDR3 bases: TGTGCCAGCAGCTTCGGGACAGCGAATTACGAGCAGTACTTC. As protein: CASSFGTANYEQYF. The genes are TRBV11-2 and TRBJ2-7, with TRBD1 identical over 7 bases. The CDR3 runs to 14 residues. CDR1 and CDR2 (germline): SGHAT, FQNNGV. The V gene end was trimmed by 3 bases and the J gene end by 4 bases; junction bases not matched to a gene: 6.

V gene TRBV5-1 combines with J gene TRBJ2-1, with TRBD1 matching 7 bases. Germline V gene lookup returns CDR1 SGHRS and CDR2 YFSETQ. The length of the CDR3 is 18 residues. The ends lost 1 base at V and 6 bases at J; junction bases unmatched: 16. The CDR3 sequence: CASSLNRGTGPTPNEQFF. CDR3 nucleotide sequence: TGCGCCAGCAGCTTGAACAGGGGAACAGGTCCAACCCCCAATGAGCAGTTCTTC.

The V and J genes are TRBV19 and TRBJ1-1; D remains ambiguous. V was cut by 11 bases and J by 1 base, with 14 bases left in between. Germline V gene lookup returns CDR1 LNHDA and CDR2 SQIVND (reference sequence). The CDR3 spans 13 residues. The CDR3 coding sequence is TGTGCCTGTTCAGCCGGCAAGAACACTGAAGCTTTCTTT. Protein sequence: CACSAGKNTEAFF.

The genes are TRBV15 and TRBJ1-5, with D possibly being TRBD1 (6 bases). Germline CDR1 reads LNHNV; CDR2 reads YYDKDF (reference sequence). V was cut by 5 bases and J by 3 bases, with 11 bases left in between. The CDR3 length is 14 residues. The CDR3 spells CATSPDRYNQPQHF. Here the CDR3 DNA reads TGTGCCACCAGCCCCGACAGGTACAATCAGCCCCAGCATTTT.

The chain's CDR3 is CASSLDFATDYEQYF. In nucleotides, the CDR3 is TGTGCCAGCAGCTTAGATTTCGCCACAGATTACGAGCAGTACTTC. The chain carries TRBV7-9 and TRBJ2-7; D is unresolved. Germline-derived CDR1 and CDR2 are SEHNR and FQNEAQ (reference sequence). V was trimmed by 1 base and J by 4 bases, leaving 14 bases between them. The CDR3 loop spans 15 amino acids. Supplemented by reference TRBV7-9 and TRBJ2-7, the full variable domain reads DTGVSQNPRHKITKRGQNVTFRCDPISEHNRLYWYRQTLGQGPEFLTYFQNEAQLEKSRLLSDRFSAERPKGSFSTLEIQRTEQGDSAMYLCASSLDFATDYEQYFGPGTRLTVT.

The DNA of the CDR3 is TGTGCCAGCAGTGATTGGGGGGGAAGCTCTGGAAACACCATATATTTT. Translation: CASSDWGGSSGNTIYF. The chain couples TRBV25-1 to TRBJ1-3; a possible D gene is TRBD1 (5 bases). V was clipped by 3 bases and J by 0 bases, with 12 bases between them. The CDR3 is 16 residues long. Germline CDR1 MGHDK, CDR2 SYGVNS.

This chain uses TRBV29-1 with TRBJ2-1; 8 bases map to TRBD2. The CDR3 has 13 residues. The germline gives CDR1 SQVTM, CDR2 ANQGSEA. V gave up 4 bases and J gave up 4 bases; unmatched junction bases: 3. The CDR3 DNA reads as TGCAGCGTTGCGGGCGGGAGGTACAATGAGCAGTTCTTC. This sequence encodes CSVAGGRYNEQFF.

V usage is TRBV28 and J usage is TRBJ2-2; 7 nucleotides agree with TRBD1. CDR3 length: 13 amino acids. Germline CDR1 MDHEN, CDR2 SYDVKM. V lost 6 bases and J lost 6; bases outside the gene matches: 4. The CDR3 nucleotides are TGTGCCAGCAGCCGACAGGGATCCGGGGAGCTGTTTTTT. This sequence encodes CASSRQGSGELFF.

The J gene is TRBJ1-1, the V gene TRBV19, with 10 bases identical to TRBD1. The CDR3 loop spans 17 amino acids. In germline, CDR1 is LNHDA, CDR2 SQIVND (reference sequence). The junction had 11 bases not matched to a gene; V was cut back by 6 bases and J by 1 base. The CDR3 loop reads CASRPVRTGGENTEAFF. The CDR3 DNA reads TGTGCCAGTAGACCAGTCCGGACAGGGGGTGAGAACACTGAAGCTTTCTTT.

The rearrangement uses TRBV10-2 and TRBJ1-1, with 8 bases identical to TRBD1. Trimming cost V 0 bases and J 3 bases; bases outside gene matches: 6. The CDR3 is made up of 16 amino acids. Germline CDR1 is WSHSY and CDR2 is SAAADI. CDR3 in DNA: TGCGCCAGCAGTGAGTCGGGACAGGCCTCGGACACTGAAGCTTTCTTT. Translating gives CASSESGQASDTEAFF.

Concerning this clone itself: The sample contains more than one DNA sequence encoding this CDR3. The chain employs TRBV27 and TRBJ2-3; no definite D call. CDR1 is MNHEY, CDR2 SMNVEV, per germline (reference sequence). The CDR3 is made up of 13 amino acids. The V end was cut by 8 bases, the J end by 0 bases, with 9 bases between. The DNA of the CDR3 is TGTGCCAGCTCCAGTCCCAGCACAGATACGCAGTATTTT. It codes for CASSSPSTDTQYF.

The genes are TRBV11-2 and TRBJ2-1; D is unresolved. Germline V gives CDR1 SGHAT, CDR2 FQNNGV. Trimming cost V 4 bases and J 0 bases, with 10 bases left between them. The CDR3 runs to 15 residues. The CDR3 region is CASSSRVSSYNEQFF. As DNA, the CDR3 is TGTGCCAGCAGCTCTCGCGTGAGCTCCTACAATGAGCAGTTCTTC.

This sequence joins TRBV28 and TRBJ1-5; D is unresolved. CDR1 and CDR2 from the germline V gene are MDHEN and SYDVKM. Trimming took off 7 bases at V and 0 bases at J, with 22 bases between the two ends. The CDR3 consists of 18 residues. The CDR3 region has the DNA TGTGCCAGCACTAACGACCATCCGTCAGCTTATAGCAATCAGCCCCAGCATTTT. This sequence encodes CASTNDHPSAYSNQPQHF.

V gene TRBV6-6 combines with J gene TRBJ2-1; D gene uncertain. The germline CDR1 and CDR2 sequences are MNHNY and SVGAGI (reference sequence). Trimming removed 0 bases at V and 8 bases at J, with 8 bases between. The CDR3 spans 13 residues. The DNA of the CDR3 is TGTGCCAGCAGTTACTCGGCCTTGGATGAGCAGTTCTTC. Amino acids: CASSYSALDEQFF.

The chain couples TRBV4-1 to TRBJ2-7; D remains unclear. Trimming removed 3 bases at V and 2 bases at J, with 8 bases between. In germline, CDR1 is MGHRA, CDR2 YSYEKL. This CDR3 is 13 amino acids long. The CDR3 sequence is CASSQYQAYEQYF. The CDR3 DNA follows: TGCGCCAGCAGCCAGTACCAGGCCTACGAGCAGTACTTC.

This sequence joins TRBV19 and TRBJ2-3; 11 bases map to TRBD2. CDR1 and CDR2 from the germline V gene are LNHDA and SQIVND (reference sequence). The CDR3 contains 15 residues. The V segment lost 5 bases and the J segment 6 bases; nucleotides outside the gene matches: 7. This CDR3 is CASSARVAGGDTQYF. In DNA form, the CDR3 reads TGTGCCAGTAGTGCCCGGGTAGCGGGAGGGGATACGCAGTATTTT. The full variable domain, in which reference TRBV19 and TRBJ2-3 provide the parts outside the CDR3, is DGGITQSPKYLFRKEGQNVTLSCEQNLNHDAMYWYRQDPGQGLRLIYYSQIVNDFQKGDIAEGYSVSREKKESFPLTVTSAQKNPTAFYLCASSARVAGGDTQYFGPGTRLTVL.

The rearrangement joins TRBV5-4 to TRBJ2-7, with TRBD2 matching over 9 bases. Trimming took 3 bases from V and 5 from J; bases not matched to a gene: 3. CDR1 is SGHNT, CDR2 YYREEE, per germline (reference sequence). This CDR3 is built from 13 residues. This CDR3 is CASSSGLANEQYF. In DNA form, the CDR3 reads TGTGCCAGCAGCTCGGGACTAGCCAACGAGCAGTACTTC.

The chain employs TRBV10-2 and TRBJ2-2, with unresolved D. With 5 bases removed from V and 0 bases from J, the gap between germline ends came to 13 bases. There are 16 residues in the CDR3. Looked up from germline, CDR1 is WSHSY and CDR2 is SAAADI. The CDR3 sequence: CASSPPTAPNTGELFF. The CDR3 coding sequence is TGCGCCAGCAGTCCCCCCACAGCACCGAACACCGGGGAGCTGTTTTTT.

The CDR3 loop is CASSLGPGSPPTQFF. CDR3 coding DNA: TGTGCCAGCAGCTTAGGTCCGGGTTCGCCGCCGACGCAGTTCTTC. The chain links TRBV7-9 to TRBJ2-1, with no clear D. The CDR3 consists of 15 residues. From germline, CDR1 is SEHNR and CDR2 FQNEAQ (reference sequence). Deletions cut 1 base from V and 12 bases from J, with 19 bases between.

V usage is TRBV11-3 and J usage is TRBJ2-1, with 7 nucleotides matching TRBD1. The V gene end was trimmed by 1 base and the J gene end by 3 bases; junction bases not matched to a gene: 3. This CDR3 comprises 15 residues. Germline CDR1 SGHNT, CDR2 YENEEA. CDR3 loop: CASSLVGGDYNEQFF. The CDR3 DNA sequence: TGTGCCAGCAGCTTAGTAGGGGGCGACTACAATGAGCAGTTCTTC.